These T cell receptor beta chains were read from a single sample in a study of blood T cells in healthy people across ages. TCRdb used MiXCR to reprocess the 5' RACE reads, holding one entry per CDR3 protein. This repertoire shows 1.5 million to 2 million distinct CDR3 sequences, roughly 50% found once; its top ten account for more than 2%. The sample comprised blood. These receptors were obtained from a middle-aged woman in good health. The CDR3 runs from the conserved cysteine through the conserved F or W. Each record gives: clone size, D gene, J gene, V gene, CDR3 protein, CDR3 DNA. D genes are given only for firm matches. A row's size may be missing; if present it is once, few, many or a size class.

. | . | TRBJ2-1 | TRBV6-2/TRBV6-3 | CASSATRDLFYEQFF | TGTGCCAGCAGTGCCACCAGGGATTTGTTCTATGAGCAGTTCTTC
few | . | TRBJ2-1 | TRBV5-1 | CASSLNTGEQFF | TGCGCCAGCAGCCTCAATACCGGTGAGCAGTTCTTC
. | TRBD2 | TRBJ2-1 | TRBV7-6 | CASSLGGGRTNNEQFF | TGTGCCAGCAGCTTAGGGGGAGGGAGGACTAACAATGAGCAGTTCTTC
many | . | TRBJ2-7 | TRBV9 | CASSPPWGSYEQYF | TGTGCCAGCAGCCCCCCGTGGGGATCCTACGAGCAGTACTTC
few | . | TRBJ2-4 | TRBV7-9 | CASSFAGVAKNIQYF | TGTGCCAGCAGCTTCGCTGGGGTAGCCAAAAACATTCAGTACTTC
. | . | TRBJ2-7 | TRBV6-2/TRBV6-3 | CASRPGSYEQYF | TGTGCCAGCAGACCTGGCTCCTACGAGCAGTACTTC
. | TRBD2 | TRBJ2-1 | TRBV6-2/TRBV6-3 | CASSPGTSGGKYNEQFF | TGTGCCAGCAGTCCCGGGACTAGCGGGGGGAAATACAATGAGCAGTTCTTC
. | TRBD2 | TRBJ2-6 | TRBV9 | CASSTLSGGGANVLTF | TGTGCCAGCAGCACTCTTAGCGGGGGAGGGGCCAACGTCCTGACTTTC
. | TRBD2 | TRBJ2-1 | TRBV28 | CASSQSSGGAFGQFF | TGTGCCAGCAGTCAGTCTAGCGGGGGGGCCTTTGGGCAGTTCTTC
. | . | TRBJ1-4 | TRBV20-1 | CSASMVGNEKLFF | TGCAGTGCTAGTATGGTTGGAAATGAAAAACTGTTTTTT
once | TRBD1 | TRBJ2-7 | TRBV12-3/TRBV12-4 | CASISGQVGSYEQYF | TGTGCCAGCATCTCGGGACAGGTGGGCTCCTACGAGCAGTACTTC
. | TRBD1 | TRBJ2-4 | TRBV3-1 | CASSPRDRENIQYF | TGTGCCAGCAGCCCCCGGGACAGAGAAAACATTCAGTACTTC
few | . | TRBJ2-5 | TRBV4-2 | CASSQALTGPQETQYF | TGTGCCAGCAGCCAAGCCCTTACCGGGCCGCAAGAGACCCAGTACTTC
once | . | TRBJ2-6 | TRBV20-1 | CSARDGGAGANVLTF | TGCAGTGCTAGAGATGGGGGAGCTGGGGCCAACGTCCTGACTTTC
. | . | TRBJ2-7 | TRBV7-9 | CASSHLEDRLHYEQYF | TGTGCCAGCAGCCACCTTGAGGACCGACTGCACTACGAGCAGTACTTC
few | TRBD2 | TRBJ2-5 | TRBV5-1 | CASSLARLAVAQETQYF | TGCGCCAGCAGCTTGGCCAGACTAGCTGTGGCTCAAGAGACCCAGTACTTC
few | . | TRBJ1-1 | TRBV3-1 | CASSQRHRNTEAFF | TGTGCCAGCAGCCAACGGCATAGGAACACTGAAGCTTTCTTT
few | TRBD2 | TRBJ2-1 | TRBV11-2 | CASSHSGTSYNEQFF | TGTGCCAGCAGCCATAGCGGGACTTCGTACAATGAGCAGTTCTTC
. | TRBD2 | TRBJ2-5 | TRBV5-1 | CASRSSGALETQYF | TGCGCCAGCAGATCTAGCGGGGCCCTGGAGACCCAGTACTTC
. | . | TRBJ2-1 | TRBV7-2 | CASSLDGRGDEQFF | TGTGCCAGCAGCTTAGATGGGCGGGGAGATGAGCAGTTCTTC
. | TRBD1 | TRBJ1-5 | TRBV7-3 | CASSSTRGRSERFSNQPQHF | TGTGCCAGCAGCTCAACCAGGGGGCGGAGCGAGAGGTTTAGCAATCAGCCCCAGCATTTT
. | . | TRBJ1-2 | TRBV14 | CASSLRRHYGYTF | TGTGCCAGCAGCCTCCGGCGGCACTATGGCTACACCTTC
. | . | TRBJ2-1 | TRBV6-5 | CASSYGEGSTEQFF | TGTGCCAGCAGTTATGGTGAGGGTTCTACTGAGCAGTTCTTC
. | TRBD1 | TRBJ1-5 | TRBV6-1 | CASSEKQTGIINQPQHF | TGTGCCAGCAGTGAAAAACAGACAGGGATTATCAATCAGCCCCAGCATTTT
. | . | TRBJ2-2 | TRBV20-1 | CSAKQPGNTGELFF | TGCAGTGCTAAGCAACCCGGGAACACCGGGGAGCTGTTTTTT
few | . | TRBJ2-1 | TRBV20-1 | CSAREGSASYNEQFF | TGCAGTGCTAGAGAAGGTAGCGCCTCCTACAATGAGCAGTTCTTC
. | . | TRBJ2-1 | TRBV20-1 | CSAGAGTSNGNEQFF | TGCAGTGCTGGAGCTGGGACGTCCAATGGCAATGAGCAGTTCTTC
. | . | TRBJ2-3 | TRBV6-5 | CASSYNSPSTDTQYF | TGTGCCAGCAGTTACAACAGTCCTAGCACAGATACGCAGTATTTT
many | TRBD1 | TRBJ2-6 | TRBV6-5 | CASSSDRAGANVLTF | TGTGCCAGCAGCTCCGACAGGGCTGGGGCCAACGTCCTGACTTTC
. | . | TRBJ1-2 | TRBV28 | CASRLHTAGLYGYTF | TGTGCCAGCAGGCTCCACACCGCCGGTCTCTATGGCTACACCTTC
. | TRBD2 | TRBJ2-1 | TRBV13 | CASSYRGTSFSHEQFF | TGTGCCAGCAGCTACCGCGGGACTAGCTTTAGCCATGAGCAGTTCTTC
. | TRBD2 | TRBJ2-5 | TRBV6-6 | CASRTLAGDTQETQYF | TGTGCCAGCAGAACCTTAGCGGGGGATACTCAAGAGACCCAGTACTTC
. | . | TRBJ2-7 | TRBV2 | CASRRQYNSYEQYF | TGTGCCAGCAGGCGCCAGTATAACTCCTACGAGCAGTACTTC
many | . | TRBJ2-5 | TRBV9 | CASSVAGEETQYF | TGTGCCAGCAGCGTAGCGGGGGAAGAGACCCAGTACTTC
. | . | TRBJ2-5 | TRBV18 | CASSPQLREETQYF | TGTGCCAGCTCACCACAGTTGCGGGAAGAGACCCAGTACTTC
once | . | TRBJ2-7 | TRBV11-3 | CASSFAPGGEQYF | TGTGCCAGCAGTTTTGCTCCTGGAGGCGAGCAGTACTTC
. | TRBD2 | TRBJ2-7 | TRBV7-9 | CASSSRTSGVCYEQYF | TGTGCCAGCAGCTCCAGGACTAGCGGGGTTTGCTACGAGCAGTACTTC